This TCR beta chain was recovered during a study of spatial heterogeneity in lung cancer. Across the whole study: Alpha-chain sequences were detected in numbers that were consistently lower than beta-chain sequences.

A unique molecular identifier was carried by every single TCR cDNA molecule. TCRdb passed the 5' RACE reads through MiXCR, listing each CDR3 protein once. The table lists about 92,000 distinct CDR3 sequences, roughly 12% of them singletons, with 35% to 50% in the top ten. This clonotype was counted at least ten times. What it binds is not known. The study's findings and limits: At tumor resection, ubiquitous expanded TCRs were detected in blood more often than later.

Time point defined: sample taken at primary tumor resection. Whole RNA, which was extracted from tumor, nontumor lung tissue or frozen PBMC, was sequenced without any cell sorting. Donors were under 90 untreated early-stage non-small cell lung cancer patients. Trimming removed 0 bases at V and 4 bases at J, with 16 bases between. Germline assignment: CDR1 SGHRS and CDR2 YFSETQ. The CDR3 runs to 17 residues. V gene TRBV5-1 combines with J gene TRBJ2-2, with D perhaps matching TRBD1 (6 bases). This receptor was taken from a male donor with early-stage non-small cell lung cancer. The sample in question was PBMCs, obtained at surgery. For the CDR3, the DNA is TGCGCCAGCAGCTTGGCCGTGGGGGCGGAGACCACCGGGGAGCTGTTTTTT. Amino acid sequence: CASSLAVGAETTGELFF.